One and the same sample provided the 28 T cell receptor beta chains below, sequenced in a study of OX40 agonist ivuxolimab in advanced cancers. The data were produced by immunoSEQ multiplex PCR, yet TCRdb's version contains in-frame clones alone and is incomplete. This sample has roughly 50,000 clones, with roughly 83% found just once. The material was CD4+ or CD8+ T cells sorted from blood, obtained in a trial of the OX40 agonist ivuxolimab. All receptors come from an adult with an advanced solid tumor such as melanoma, head and neck, liver or kidney cancer.

CDR3: CASSSELAGGIYNEQFF. The CDR3 DNA follows: TGTGCCAGCAGCTCTGAATTAGCGGGGGGGATCTACAATGAGCAGTTCTTC. This sequence joins TRBV5-6 and TRBJ2-1; 11 bases are a match to TRBD2. Per germline, CDR1 SGHDT and CDR2 YYEEEE. The CDR3 spans 17 residues. The ends lost 3 bases at V and 3 bases at J; junction bases unmatched: 8. Filled out from reference TRBV5-6 and TRBJ2-1, the complete variable domain reads DAGVTQSPTHLIKTRGQQVTLRCSPKSGHDTVSWYQQALGQGPQFIFQYYEEEERQRGNFPDRFSGHQFPNYSSELNVNALLLGDSALYLCASSSELAGGIYNEQFFGPGTRLTVL.

This chain uses TRBV2 with TRBJ2-7; possible D gene TRBD1, 6 bases. Germline V gene data show CDR1 as SNHLY and CDR2 as FYNNEI. Trimming removed 4 bases from V and 3 bases from J, with 13 bases in between. CDR3 size: 14 residues. The DNA of the CDR3 is TGTGCCAGCAGTGGCCGGGTAGGGGGCTACGAGCAGTACTTC. As protein: CASSGRVGGYEQYF.

The chain couples TRBV4-3 to TRBJ1-3, with D perhaps matching TRBD1 (5 bases). The germline V and J ends were trimmed by 8 bases and 4 bases, with 9 bases remaining between them. The germline CDR1 and CDR2 sequences are LGHNA and YSLEER. There are 12 residues in the CDR3. Written as DNA, the CDR3 is TGCGCCAGCTCGGGGGTCGGAAACACCATATATTTT. Translation: CASSGVGNTIYF.

V and J are TRBV4-2 and TRBJ2-5; TRBD2 matches 8 bases. The CDR3 extends over 17 amino acids. Trimming took 1 base from V and 0 from J; bases not matched to a gene: 7. In germline, CDR1 is LGHNA, CDR2 YNFKEQ. DNA for the CDR3: TGTGCCAGCAGCCAAGGAGGGCGGGGGGAGTACCAAGAGACCCAGTACTTC. It translates to CASSQGGRGEYQETQYF.

V and J are TRBV23-1 and TRBJ2-7; D is ambiguous. TRBV23-1 is an open reading frame, and its role is uncertain. V shed 4 bases and J shed 0 bases, with 13 bases lying between them. This CDR3 spans 15 amino acids. The DNA of the CDR3 is TGCGCCAGCAGTCCAGAAAACCACTACTCCTACGAGCAGTACGTC. It translates to CASSPENHYSYEQYV.

The chain joins TRBV6-5 to TRBJ1-3; D is possibly TRBD1 (5 bases). The CDR3 length is 15 residues. Germline CDR1 is MNHEY and CDR2 is SVGAGI. Trimming removed 6 bases at V and 2 bases at J, with 14 bases between. The CDR3 spells CASRLSRDAGNTIYF. The CDR3 DNA reads TGTGCCAGCAGACTCAGCCGGGACGCTGGAAACACCATATATTTT.

As DNA, the CDR3 is TGTGCCAGCAGCCCTAGAGGCGCCTACACAGATACGCAGTATTTT. This gives the protein CASSPRGAYTDTQYF. This chain links TRBV7-3 with TRBJ2-3; unclear D gene. The V and J ends lost 5 bases and 2 bases respectively, with 14 bases between them. Germline lookup yields CDR1 SGHTA and CDR2 FQGTGA. This CDR3 is built from 15 residues.

By share, this clone ranks as medium-sized (0.01 to 0.1%). The CDR3 is CASSSGQNTGELFF. In DNA form, the CDR3 reads TGTGCCAGCTCTAGCGGACAGAACACCGGGGAGCTGTTTTTT. The chain joins TRBV9 to TRBJ2-2; TRBD2 matches at 7 bases. V dropped 7 bases and J dropped 1; count of bases not matched to a gene: 4. Germline-derived CDR1 and CDR2 are SGDLS and YYNGEE. The CDR3 is made up of 14 amino acids.

The J gene is TRBJ2-5, the V gene TRBV9, with D possibly being TRBD1 or TRBD2 (5 bases each). The CDR3 extends over 14 amino acids. Between the trimmed V and J ends, which lost 4 bases and 2 bases, there was a span of 12 bases. Germline lookup yields CDR1 SGDLS and CDR2 YYNGEE. CDR3 amino acids: CASSPGSPQETQYF. The CDR3, as DNA: TGTGCCAGCAGCCCAGGGAGCCCTCAAGAGACCCAGTACTTC.

Turning to this clone: Compared with germline, one end of the junction differs, possibly owing to a read error. Other DNA sequences in this sample translate to the same CDR3. V is TRBV19 and J is TRBJ2-7; 8 bases are shared with TRBD2. The CDR3 contains 15 residues. The germline V gene has CDR1 LNHDA and CDR2 SQIVND (reference sequence). The CDR3 loop reads CASSPPLAGLHEQYF. The CDR3 DNA follows: TGCGCCAGTAGTCCGCCGTTAGCGGGACTCCACGAGCAGTACTTC.

The genes are TRBV7-2 and TRBJ1-2; tentatively, D is TRBD1 (5 bases). V was trimmed by 3 bases and J by 7 bases, leaving 18 bases between them. CDR1 is SGHTA, CDR2 FQGNSA, per germline. The CDR3 sequence is 15 residues long. The CDR3 DNA is TGTGCCAGCAGCTTGTTATTGGGCAGGGTGGGTGGCTACACCTTC. Translation gives CASSLLLGRVGGYTF. Combining the CDR3 with reference TRBV7-2 and TRBJ1-2 gives the whole variable domain GAGVSQSPSNKVTEKGKDVELRCDPISGHTALYWYRQSLGQGLEFLIYFQGNSAPDKSGLPSDRFSAERTGGSVSTLTIQRTQQEDSAVYLCASSLLLGRVGGYTFGSGTRLTVV.

Here the CDR3 DNA reads TGTGCCAGCAGCTTAGTGGTGGGCTACGAGCAGTACTTC. Its translation: CASSLVVGYEQYF. This chain links TRBV7-2 with TRBJ2-7; D gene unclear. Germline V gives CDR1 SGHTA, CDR2 FQGNSA. V shed 1 base and J shed 3 bases, with 7 bases lying between them. The CDR3 runs 13 residues.

In this sample, this clone turned up once. This chain uses TRBV2 with TRBJ2-5; possibly TRBD1 or TRBD2 for D (5 bases each). V was pared by 7 bases and J by 2 bases, with 11 bases between. CDR1 is SNHLY and CDR2 is FYNNEI in the germline V gene. The CDR3 spans 13 residues. The CDR3 nucleotides are TGTGCCAGCAAAAGGGACCAACAAGAGACCCAGTACTTC. Its translation: CASKRDQQETQYF.

The chain combines TRBV27 with TRBJ2-5, with TRBD1 matching over 7 bases. Per germline, CDR1 MNHEY and CDR2 SMNVEV (reference sequence). CDR3 size: 14 residues. Trimming removed 10 bases from V and 1 base from J; junction bases left unmatched: 9. The CDR3: CATRTGTAQETQYF. In DNA form, the CDR3 reads TGTGCCACCCGTACAGGGACAGCCCAAGAGACCCAGTACTTC.

The chain combines TRBV14 with TRBJ2-1; 14 nucleotides align to TRBD2. Germline CDR1 and CDR2: SGHDN and FVKESK. The trim removed 3 bases at V and 3 bases at J, leaving 4 bases unmatched. The CDR3 sequence is 17 residues long. The CDR3 DNA reads TGTGCCAGCAGCCATGGACTAGCGGGGGGCGTCTACAATGAGCAGTTCTTC. As protein: CASSHGLAGGVYNEQFF.

The rearrangement links TRBV2 to TRBJ1-5; 7 bases align to TRBD1. Losses at the gene ends were 2 bases for V and 0 bases for J; bases not matched to a gene: 13. The germline gives CDR1 SNHLY, CDR2 FYNNEI. The CDR3 runs to 19 residues. The CDR3 bases are TGTGCCAGCAGTGAATGGGGCGGGACAGCATCCTATAGCAATCAGCCCCAGCATTTT. It encodes CASSEWGGTASYSNQPQHF.

The CDR3 sequence is CASSPQGGVTDTQYF. The DNA of the CDR3 is TGTGCCAGCTCACCACAGGGGGGGGTGACAGATACGCAGTATTTT. The chain employs TRBV18 and TRBJ2-3; D possibly corresponds to TRBD2 (7 bases). Germline-derived CDR1 and CDR2 are KGHSH and LQKENI. CDR3 length equals 15 residues. Trimming removed 1 base from V and 3 bases from J, with 11 bases in between.

V gene TRBV5-4 combines with J gene TRBJ2-5, with 7 bases identical to TRBD1. CDR1 and CDR2 from the germline V gene are SGHNT and YYREEE (reference sequence). The CDR3 length is 13 residues. The trim removed 5 bases at V and 5 bases at J, leaving 6 bases unmatched. The CDR3 DNA sequence: TGTGCCAGCAGTCCACAGGGGAAGGAGACCCAGTACTTC. It specifies CASSPQGKETQYF.

The chain joins TRBV10-3 to TRBJ2-1; tentatively, D is TRBD1 (6 bases). This CDR3 is 12 amino acids long. V shed 6 bases and J shed 5 bases, with 8 bases lying between them. Germline lookup yields CDR1 ENHRY and CDR2 SYGVKD. This CDR3 is CAIRTGNNEQFF. In nucleotides, the CDR3 is TGTGCCATCAGGACAGGAAACAATGAGCAGTTCTTC.

The J gene is TRBJ2-3, the V gene TRBV5-1, with 10 bases aligning to TRBD2. CDR3 size: 17 residues. CDR1 is SGHRS, CDR2 YFSETQ, per germline. Losses at the gene ends were 4 bases for V and 2 bases for J; bases not matched to a gene: 10. CDR3 DNA sequence: TGCGCCAGCAGCCCTGCTTTGACTAGCGGGTCCACAGATACGCAGTATTTT. As protein: CASSPALTSGSTDTQYF.

The rearrangement uses TRBV5-1 and TRBJ1-4; D call uncertain. CDR1 SGHRS and CDR2 YFSETQ come from the germline V gene. The CDR3 is 12 residues long. V was cut by 2 bases and J by 8 bases, with 7 bases left in between. The CDR3 spells CASSFNAEKLFF. CDR3 bases: TGCGCCAGCAGCTTCAACGCGGAAAAACTGTTTTTT.

This clone came up a few times. The gene calls are TRBV4-1 and TRBJ2-1, with 10 bases identical to TRBD2. Germline loops: CDR1 MGHRA, CDR2 YSYEKL. The CDR3 is 16 residues long. The J segment lost 9 bases and the V segment lost 4 bases, leaving 12 bases of the junction unmatched. In DNA, the CDR3 is TGCGCCAGCAGCCGAACAGCGCTAGCGGGAGAACGTGAGCAGTTCTTC. It translates to CASSRTALAGEREQFF.

This clone was counted a single time. This chain joins TRBV30 and TRBJ2-7; D might be TRBD2 (5 bases). Trimming stripped 3 bases from V and 1 base from J, with 13 bases between. Germline V gives CDR1 GTSNPN, CDR2 SVGIG (reference sequence). CDR3 length: 14 residues. The CDR3 DNA sequence: TGTGCCTGGAGAGCTGGGCCGGGGTCCTACGAGCAGTACTTC. Its protein product is CAWRAGPGSYEQYF.

The rearrangement uses TRBV7-2 and TRBJ2-7, with 8 nucleotides matching TRBD1. This CDR3 comprises 15 residues. Germline V lookup: CDR1 SGHTA, CDR2 FQGNSA. The trim removed 3 bases at V and 0 bases at J, leaving 4 bases unmatched. CDR3 region: CASSFRTGSSYEQYF. The CDR3 DNA sequence: TGTGCCAGCAGCTTCCGGACAGGGAGCTCCTACGAGCAGTACTTC.

This chain connects TRBV5-8 to TRBJ2-5; weak D call: TRBD2 (5 bases). V gave up 6 bases and J gave up 4 bases, with 13 bases separating them. This CDR3 has 13 amino acids. The germline CDR1 and CDR2 sequences are SGHTS and YDEGEE. The CDR3 reads CASTFEAGETQYF. CDR3 nucleotide sequence: TGTGCCAGCACCTTCGAGGCGGGAGAGACCCAGTACTTC.

V and J are TRBV5-6 and TRBJ2-2; TRBD1 might be the D (6 bases). Trimming cost V 2 bases and J 3 bases, with 8 bases left between them. The CDR3 covers 14 residues. The V gene's germline CDR1 is SGHDT and CDR2 YYEEEE. CDR3 residues: CASSFTGYTGELFF. The CDR3 bases are TGTGCCAGCAGCTTTACAGGGTACACCGGGGAGCTGTTTTTT.

The chain recombines TRBV28 with TRBJ2-7; perhaps D is TRBD1 or TRBD2 (5 bases each). This CDR3 has 14 residues. Deletions cut 2 bases from V and 2 bases from J, with 10 bases between. The germline gives CDR1 MDHEN, CDR2 SYDVKM. The CDR3 protein is CASSLRGTTYEQYV. The CDR3 DNA sequence: TGTGCCAGCAGTTTACGGGGCACCACCTACGAGCAGTACGTC.

The genes are TRBV9 and TRBJ1-1, with D uncertain. This CDR3 has 14 residues. In germline, CDR1 is SGDLS, CDR2 YYNGEE. V shed 4 bases and J shed 4 bases, with 14 bases lying between them. DNA for the CDR3: TGTGCCAGCAGCTCCTCGTCGGGGTCCACTGAAGCTTTCTTT. Translated: CASSSSSGSTEAFF.